Listed here is a single T cell receptor beta chain. Antigen: not known. The sample is drawn from a study of T cells in Graves' hyperthyroidism and ophthalmopathy. Study in general: Upon initial diagnosis and before any treatment, peripheral blood was collected.

RNA transcripts provided the source from which TCR beta CDR3 regions were amplified. An initial round of RT-PCR targeting the TCR CDR3 relied on the HTBI primer set. TCRdb reprocessed the multiplex PCR reads with MiXCR, giving one entry per CDR3 protein. The data hold hundreds of thousands of distinct CDR3 sequences, with more than 15% observed a single time. Findings of the study overall: Blood shared most expanded thyroid clonotypes above 0.001. For ophthalmopathy, model prediction preceded onset by a median approximately 6 months.

The sequence was collected from a woman under 30 with Graves' ophthalmopathy. Sequenced input: blood.

The CDR3 bases are TGTGCCAGCAGCTTAAGGACCAGGAGCGGGGGAAACACCGGGGAGCTGTTTTTT. As protein: CASSLRTRSGGNTGELFF. This chain joins TRBV7-3 and TRBJ2-2, with 8 bases fitting TRBD2. This CDR3 region has 18 residues. With V trimmed by 1 base and J by 2 bases, 9 bases remained unmatched. In germline, CDR1 is SGHTA, CDR2 FQGTGA.